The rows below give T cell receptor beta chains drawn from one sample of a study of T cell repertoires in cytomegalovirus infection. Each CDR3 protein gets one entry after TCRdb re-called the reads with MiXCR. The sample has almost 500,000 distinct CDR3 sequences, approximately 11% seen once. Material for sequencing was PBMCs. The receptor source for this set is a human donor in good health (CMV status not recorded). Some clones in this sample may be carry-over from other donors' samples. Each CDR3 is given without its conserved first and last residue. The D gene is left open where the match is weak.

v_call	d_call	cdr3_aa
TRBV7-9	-	ASSSHREDYGYT
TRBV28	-	ASSFFGTRGTGELF
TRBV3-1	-	ASSQEYPGSLAWTDTQY
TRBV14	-	ASSHGGQGYGYT
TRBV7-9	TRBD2	ASSLGASGGAKTQY
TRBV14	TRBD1	ASSPGTGGDHEQF
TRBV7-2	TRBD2	ASTPGGVSTDTQY
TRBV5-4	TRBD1	ASSSQGAVDEAF
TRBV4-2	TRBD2	ASSQDQREDYEQY
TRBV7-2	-	ASSFQQSNSPLH
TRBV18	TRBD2	ASSPASGSYEQF
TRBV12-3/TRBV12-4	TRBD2	ASSIGVSGGAANTGELF
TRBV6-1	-	ASSEYIETQY
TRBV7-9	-	ASSYRGGVGTEAF
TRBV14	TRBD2	ASSQAGTSGAYNEQF
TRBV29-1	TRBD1	SAALQGQANEQY
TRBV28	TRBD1	ATSDRGQWEQF
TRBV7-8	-	ASSLAPGHIQETQY
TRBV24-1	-	ATSDPSRNGGNTIY
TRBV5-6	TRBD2	ASSVTGELADGNEQF
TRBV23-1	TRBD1	ASRFRGLGYT
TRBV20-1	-	SAPMAGGVENSPLH
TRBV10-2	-	ASASRGHPATNEKLF
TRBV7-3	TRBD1	ASSRDSTYEQY
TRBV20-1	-	SATVGGRETQY
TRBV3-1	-	ASSQEAGSYNEQF
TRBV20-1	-	SARDKAEAF
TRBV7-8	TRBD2	ASSLLTSRRDEQF
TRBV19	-	ASSIGFEETQY
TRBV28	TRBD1	ASSRRTGENTGELF
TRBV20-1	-	SARDRSGYSYEQY
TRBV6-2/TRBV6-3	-	ASSHSATGELF
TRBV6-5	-	ASSYSGAGREQY
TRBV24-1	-	ATSDPRRGSYNEQF
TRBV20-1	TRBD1	SARSGQGRNEQY
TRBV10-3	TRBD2	AISEGTSGYGETQY
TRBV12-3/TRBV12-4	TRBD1	ASSAGTGSGYKSTETQY
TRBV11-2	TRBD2	ASSLVVGGGRTDTQY
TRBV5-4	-	ASSDLDWTANTGELF
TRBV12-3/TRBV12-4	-	ASSYEGLEAF
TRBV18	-	ASFPGRELTDTQY
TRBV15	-	ATSRGGLATNEKLF
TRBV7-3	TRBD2	ASSYPGTILYEQY
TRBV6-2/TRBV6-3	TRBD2	ASRPGLALETQY
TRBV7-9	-	ASSLAAGKDYGYT
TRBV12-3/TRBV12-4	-	ASRPGVAGELF
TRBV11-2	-	AINPGSTRGRETQY
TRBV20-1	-	SARRRVLGNQPQH
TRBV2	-	ASSRNSWDTLKIQY
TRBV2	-	ASSEGHRHEQF
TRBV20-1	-	SARRDLNEQY
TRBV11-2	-	ASSLAWVLDSRIPDTQY
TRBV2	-	ASSEEQTSNTGELF
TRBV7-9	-	ASSQTENNEQF